This T cell receptor beta chain was identified in a study of identical twins. Findings and caveats of the study: Researchers reported weaker excess twin sharing in beta out-of-frame sequences.

The CDR3 loop spans 13 amino acids. V lost 6 bases and J lost 1, with 13 bases in between. Germline-derived CDR1 and CDR2 are DFQATT and SNEGSKA (reference sequence). Via MiXCR, TCRdb re-called the 5' RACE reads, giving one row per CDR3 protein. Among hundreds of thousands of distinct CDR3 sequences, approximately 22% were seen once, and the ten largest hold around 4.5%. For this clonotype: The antigen remains undetermined.

This same sample was also part of a study on T cells expressing NK-cell markers.

The chain has TRBV20-1 and TRBJ2-7; D uncertain. The sample taken for sequencing was PBMCs. The source of this sequence is a woman between 18 and 30 years old in good health. The DNA for the CDR3 is TGCAGTGCCAGACCAGGCTTTTCCTACGAGCAGTACTTC. Residues: CSARPGFSYEQYF.